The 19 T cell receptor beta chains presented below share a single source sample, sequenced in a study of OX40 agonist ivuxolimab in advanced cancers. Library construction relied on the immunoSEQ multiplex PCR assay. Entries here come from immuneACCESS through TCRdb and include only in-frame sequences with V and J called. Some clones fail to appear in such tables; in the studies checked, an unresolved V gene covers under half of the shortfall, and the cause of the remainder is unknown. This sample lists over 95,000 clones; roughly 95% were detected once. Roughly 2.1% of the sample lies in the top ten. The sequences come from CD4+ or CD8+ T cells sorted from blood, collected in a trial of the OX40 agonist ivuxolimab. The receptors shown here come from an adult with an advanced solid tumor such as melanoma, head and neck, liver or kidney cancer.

The CDR3 DNA reads TGTGCCAGCAGTACCCCAGGTCCCCCAGAGTTGACCCAGTACTTC. Translation gives CASSTPGPPELTQYF. The V and J genes are TRBV28 and TRBJ2-5; D unresolved. V was clipped by 5 bases and J by 7 bases, with 20 bases between them. This CDR3 contains 15 residues. The V gene's germline CDR1 is MDHEN and CDR2 SYDVKM. Combining the CDR3 with reference TRBV28 and TRBJ2-5 gives the whole variable domain DVKVTQSSRYLVKRTGEKVFLECVQDMDHENMFWYRQDPGLGLRLIYFSYDVKMKEKGDIPEGYSVSREKKERFSLILESASTNQTSMYLCASSTPGPPELTQYFGPGTRLLVL.

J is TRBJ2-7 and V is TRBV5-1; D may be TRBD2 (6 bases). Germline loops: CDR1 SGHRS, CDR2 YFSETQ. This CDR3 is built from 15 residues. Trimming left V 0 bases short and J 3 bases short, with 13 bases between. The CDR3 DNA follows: TGCGCCAGCAGCTTGGAATTGGAGGGGATCTACGAGCAGTACTTC. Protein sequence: CASSLELEGIYEQYF.

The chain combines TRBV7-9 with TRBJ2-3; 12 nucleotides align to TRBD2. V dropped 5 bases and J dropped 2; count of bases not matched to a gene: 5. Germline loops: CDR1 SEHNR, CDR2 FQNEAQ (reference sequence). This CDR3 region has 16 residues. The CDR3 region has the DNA TGTGCCAGCAGCCCCAGACTAGCGGGGGACACAGATACGCAGTATTTT. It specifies CASSPRLAGDTDTQYF.

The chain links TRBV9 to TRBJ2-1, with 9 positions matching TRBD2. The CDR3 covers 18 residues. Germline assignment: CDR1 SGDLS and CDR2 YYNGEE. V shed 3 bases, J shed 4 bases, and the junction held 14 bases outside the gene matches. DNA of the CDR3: TGTGCCAGCAGCGGACTATCCCAGGGCGGGAGGGGTTACAATGAGCAGTTCTTC. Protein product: CASSGLSQGGRGYNEQFF.

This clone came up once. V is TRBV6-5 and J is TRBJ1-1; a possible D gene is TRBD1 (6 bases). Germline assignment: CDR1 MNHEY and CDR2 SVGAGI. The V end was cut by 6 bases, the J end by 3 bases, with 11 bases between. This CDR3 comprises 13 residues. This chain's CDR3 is CASRWGADTEAFF. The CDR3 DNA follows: TGTGCCAGCAGGTGGGGGGCGGACACTGAAGCTTTCTTT.

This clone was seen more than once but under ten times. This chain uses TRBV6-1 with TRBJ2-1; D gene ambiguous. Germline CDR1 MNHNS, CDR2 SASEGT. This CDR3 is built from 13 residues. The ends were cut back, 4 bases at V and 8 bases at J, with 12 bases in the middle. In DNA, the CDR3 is TGTGCCAGCAGTGGTAATACCTGGGATGAGCAGTTCTTC. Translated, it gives CASSGNTWDEQFF.

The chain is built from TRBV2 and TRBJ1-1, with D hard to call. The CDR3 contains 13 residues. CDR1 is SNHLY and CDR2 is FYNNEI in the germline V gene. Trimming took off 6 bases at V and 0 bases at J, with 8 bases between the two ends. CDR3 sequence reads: CASRYALNTEAFF. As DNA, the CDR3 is TGTGCCAGCAGGTATGCTCTGAACACTGAAGCTTTCTTT. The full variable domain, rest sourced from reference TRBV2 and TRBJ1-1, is EPEVTQTPSHQVTQMGQEVILRCVPISNHLYFYWYRQILGQKVEFLVSFYNNEISEKSEIFDDQFSVERPDGSNFTLKIRSTKLEDSAMYFCASRYALNTEAFFGQGTRLTVV.

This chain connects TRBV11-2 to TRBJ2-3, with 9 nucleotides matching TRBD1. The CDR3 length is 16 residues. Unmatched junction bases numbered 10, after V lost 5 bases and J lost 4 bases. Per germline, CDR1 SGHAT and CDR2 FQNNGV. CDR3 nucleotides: TGTGCCAGCAGCCGTCCGGGACAGGGTAGAGCAGATACGCAGTATTTT. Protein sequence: CASSRPGQGRADTQYF.

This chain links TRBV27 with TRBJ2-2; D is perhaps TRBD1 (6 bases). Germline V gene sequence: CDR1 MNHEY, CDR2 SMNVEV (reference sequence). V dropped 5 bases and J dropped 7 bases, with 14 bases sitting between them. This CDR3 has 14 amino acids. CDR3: CASSNREISGELFF. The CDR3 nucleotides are TGTGCCAGCAGTAACAGGGAAATCAGCGGGGAGCTGTTTTTT.

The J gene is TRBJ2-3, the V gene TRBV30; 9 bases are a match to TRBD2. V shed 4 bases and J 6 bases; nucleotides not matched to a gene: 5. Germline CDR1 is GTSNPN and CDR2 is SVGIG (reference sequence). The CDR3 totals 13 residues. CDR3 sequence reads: CAWTSGVKDTQYF. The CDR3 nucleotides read TGTGCCTGGACTAGCGGGGTCAAGGATACGCAGTATTTT.

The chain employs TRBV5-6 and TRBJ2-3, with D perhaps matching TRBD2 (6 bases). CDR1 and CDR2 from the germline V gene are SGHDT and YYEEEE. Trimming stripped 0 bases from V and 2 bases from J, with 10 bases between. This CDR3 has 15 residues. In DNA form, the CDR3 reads TGTGCCAGCAGCTTGGCCGGGGGTTTCACAGATACGCAGTATTTT. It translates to CASSLAGGFTDTQYF.

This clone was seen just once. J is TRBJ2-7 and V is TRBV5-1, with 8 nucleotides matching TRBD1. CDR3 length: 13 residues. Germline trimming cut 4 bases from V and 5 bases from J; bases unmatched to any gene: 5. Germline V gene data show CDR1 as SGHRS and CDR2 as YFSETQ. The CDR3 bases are TGCGCCAGCAGCCCAGGGGGCGCTCACGAGCAGTACTTC. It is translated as CASSPGGAHEQYF.

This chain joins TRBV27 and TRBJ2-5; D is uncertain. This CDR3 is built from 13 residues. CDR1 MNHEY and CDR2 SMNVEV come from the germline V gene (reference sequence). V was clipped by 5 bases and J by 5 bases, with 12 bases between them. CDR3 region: CASSVRSWETQYF. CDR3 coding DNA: TGTGCCAGCAGTGTCCGATCATGGGAGACCCAGTACTTC.

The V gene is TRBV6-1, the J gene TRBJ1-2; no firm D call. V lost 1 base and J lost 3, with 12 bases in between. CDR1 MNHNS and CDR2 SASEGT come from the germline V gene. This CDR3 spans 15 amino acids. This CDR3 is CASSEEVGGYYGYTF. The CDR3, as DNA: TGTGCCAGCAGTGAAGAGGTCGGCGGGTACTATGGCTACACCTTC.

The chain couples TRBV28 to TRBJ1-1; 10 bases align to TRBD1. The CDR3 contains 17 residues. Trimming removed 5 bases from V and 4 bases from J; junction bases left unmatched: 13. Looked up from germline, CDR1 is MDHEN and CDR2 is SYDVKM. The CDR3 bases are TGTGCCAGCAGTCCCTTAGGACCGGGACAGGGGATCACTGAAGCTTTCTTT. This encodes CASSPLGPGQGITEAFF.

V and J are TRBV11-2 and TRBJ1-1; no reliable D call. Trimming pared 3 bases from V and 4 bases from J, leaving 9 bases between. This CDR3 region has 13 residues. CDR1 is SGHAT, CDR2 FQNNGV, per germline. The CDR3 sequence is CASSLDEATEAFF. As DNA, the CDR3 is TGTGCCAGCAGCTTGGATGAGGCCACTGAAGCTTTCTTT.

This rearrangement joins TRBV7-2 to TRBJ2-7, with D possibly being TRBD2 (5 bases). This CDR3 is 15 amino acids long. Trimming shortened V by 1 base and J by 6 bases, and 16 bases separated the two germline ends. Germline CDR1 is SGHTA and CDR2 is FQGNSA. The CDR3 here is CASSLGTSRRGEQYF. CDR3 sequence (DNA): TGTGCCAGCAGCTTAGGTACTAGTCGACGGGGCGAGCAGTACTTC. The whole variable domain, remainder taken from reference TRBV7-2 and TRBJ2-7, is GAGVSQSPSNKVTEKGKDVELRCDPISGHTALYWYRQSLGQGLEFLIYFQGNSAPDKSGLPSDRFSAERTGGSVSTLTIQRTQQEDSAVYLCASSLGTSRRGEQYFGPGTRLTVT.

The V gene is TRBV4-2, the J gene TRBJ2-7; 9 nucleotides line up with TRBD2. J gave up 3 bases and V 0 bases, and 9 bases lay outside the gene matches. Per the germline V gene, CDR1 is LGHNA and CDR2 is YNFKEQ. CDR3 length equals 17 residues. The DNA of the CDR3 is TGTGCCAGCAGCCAAGACCCGAAGCGGGGGGAGGACTACGAGCAGTACTTC. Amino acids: CASSQDPKRGEDYEQYF.

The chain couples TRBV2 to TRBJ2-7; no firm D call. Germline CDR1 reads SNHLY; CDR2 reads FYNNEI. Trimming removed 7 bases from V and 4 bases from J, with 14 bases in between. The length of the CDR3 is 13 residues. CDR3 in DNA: TGTGCCAGCAATCCTACAAAGCCTTACGAGCAGTACTTC. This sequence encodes CASNPTKPYEQYF. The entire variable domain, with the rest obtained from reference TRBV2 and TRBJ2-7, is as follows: EPEVTQTPSHQVTQMGQEVILRCVPISNHLYFYWYRQILGQKVEFLVSFYNNEISEKSEIFDDQFSVERPDGSNFTLKIRSTKLEDSAMYFCASNPTKPYEQYFGPGTRLTVT.